The rows below give T cell receptor beta chains drawn from one sample of a study of cytomegalovirus exposure and HLA in healthy donors. The assay was immunoSEQ multiplex PCR, and TCRdb's table has in-frame clones only and misses some. The table records 120,000 or so clones, roughly a tenth of them present only once. Sample: PBMCs. The receptors stem from a woman aged 18-30 years in good health and CMV-seropositive. CDR3s include the opening cysteine and the closing phenylalanine or tryptophan. Fields, in order: D gene, J gene, clone size, V gene, CDR3 protein, CDR3 DNA. A D gene is named only where the DNA matches it firmly. Rows may omit the clone size; those that give it use once, few, many or a size class.

d_call: -; j_call: TRBJ2-1; clone_size: -; v_call: TRBV5-1; cdr3_aa: CASESGFSYNEQFF; cdr3_nt: TGCGCCAGCGAAAGCGGGTTCTCCTACAATGAGCAGTTCTTC
d_call: -; j_call: TRBJ1-1; clone_size: -; v_call: TRBV4-1; cdr3_aa: CASSLTGNTEAFF; cdr3_nt: TGCGCCAGCAGCCTCACTGGGAACACTGAAGCTTTCTTT
d_call: TRBD1; j_call: TRBJ2-3; clone_size: few; v_call: TRBV5-1; cdr3_aa: CASSWGQGVGDTQYF; cdr3_nt: TGCGCCAGCAGCTGGGGACAGGGGGTCGGAGATACGCAGTATTTT
d_call: -; j_call: TRBJ2-2; clone_size: few; v_call: TRBV7-9; cdr3_aa: CASSLNTGELFF; cdr3_nt: TGTGCCAGCAGCCTAAACACCGGGGAGCTGTTTTTT
d_call: -; j_call: TRBJ1-2; clone_size: -; v_call: TRBV27; cdr3_aa: CASSFQFGYGYTF; cdr3_nt: TGTGCCAGCAGTTTTCAATTCGGCTATGGCTACACCTTC
d_call: TRBD2; j_call: TRBJ2-7; clone_size: few; v_call: TRBV6-6; cdr3_aa: CASSYGREGYEQYF; cdr3_nt: TGTGCCAGCAGTTATGGGCGGGAGGGTTACGAGCAGTACTTC
d_call: TRBD2; j_call: TRBJ2-2; clone_size: -; v_call: TRBV7-9; cdr3_aa: CASSLQETSGMSGELFF; cdr3_nt: TGTGCCAGCAGCTTACAGGAGACTAGCGGGATGTCCGGGGAGCTGTTTTTT
d_call: -; j_call: TRBJ2-4; clone_size: -; v_call: TRBV28; cdr3_aa: CASGGGSKNIQYF; cdr3_nt: TGTGCTTCTGGTGGGGGGTCCAAAAACATTCAGTACTTC
d_call: -; j_call: TRBJ1-5; clone_size: -; v_call: TRBV6-1; cdr3_aa: CASVQGSGQPQHF; cdr3_nt: TGTGCCAGCGTACAGGGATCGGGACAGCCCCAGCATTTT
d_call: TRBD1; j_call: TRBJ2-7; clone_size: -; v_call: TRBV7-2; cdr3_aa: CASSTGQVTHEQYF; cdr3_nt: TGTGCCAGCAGCACCGGACAGGTCACCCACGAGCAGTACTTC
d_call: -; j_call: TRBJ1-1; clone_size: few; v_call: TRBV6-1; cdr3_aa: CASSELALNTEAFF; cdr3_nt: TGTGCCAGCAGTGAATTGGCATTGAACACTGAAGCTTTCTTT
d_call: -; j_call: TRBJ2-2; clone_size: -; v_call: TRBV7-3; cdr3_aa: CASSLWGRATTGELFF; cdr3_nt: TGTGCCAGCAGCTTATGGGGCCGAGCGACTACCGGGGAGCTGTTTTTT
d_call: -; j_call: TRBJ1-1; clone_size: -; v_call: TRBV11-3; cdr3_aa: CASSLSRGASTEAFF; cdr3_nt: TGTGCCAGCAGCTTGAGTCGGGGGGCTTCTACTGAAGCTTTCTTT
d_call: TRBD1; j_call: TRBJ2-7; clone_size: -; v_call: TRBV27; cdr3_aa: CASSQGYEQYF; cdr3_nt: TGTGCCAGTTCACAGGGGTACGAGCAGTACTTC
d_call: -; j_call: TRBJ2-7; clone_size: -; v_call: TRBV29-1; cdr3_aa: CSVARGGYEQYF; cdr3_nt: TGCAGCGTTGCCCGCGGCGGGTACGAGCAGTACTTC
d_call: -; j_call: TRBJ1-5; clone_size: few; v_call: TRBV6-6; cdr3_aa: CASSGVNQPQHF; cdr3_nt: TGTGCCAGCAGCGGGGTCAATCAGCCCCAGCATTTT
d_call: -; j_call: TRBJ2-7; clone_size: few; v_call: TRBV5-5; cdr3_aa: CASSLEGDNNEQYF; cdr3_nt: TGTGCCAGCAGCTTGGAAGGGGACAATAACGAGCAGTACTTC
d_call: -; j_call: TRBJ1-1; clone_size: -; v_call: TRBV18; cdr3_aa: CASSPIGDYLVEAFF; cdr3_nt: TGTGCCAGCTCACCAATAGGGGACTATCTTGTTGAAGCTTTCTTT
d_call: -; j_call: TRBJ1-4; clone_size: -; v_call: TRBV19; cdr3_aa: CASSFLPGGAANEKLFF; cdr3_nt: TGTGCCAGTAGTTTTCTCCCCGGCGGAGCAGCTAATGAAAAACTGTTTTTT
d_call: -; j_call: TRBJ1-5; clone_size: -; v_call: TRBV6-1; cdr3_aa: CASSDRAETYSNQPQHF; cdr3_nt: TGTGCCAGCAGTGACAGGGCAGAAACCTATAGCAATCAGCCCCAGCATTTT
d_call: TRBD1; j_call: TRBJ1-6; clone_size: few; v_call: TRBV6-5; cdr3_aa: CASTPGQGLSPLHF; cdr3_nt: TGTGCCAGCACCCCGGGACAGGGGCTATCGCCCCTCCACTTT
d_call: TRBD1; j_call: TRBJ2-5; clone_size: -; v_call: TRBV28; cdr3_aa: CASAAPGQGRETQYF; cdr3_nt: TGTGCCAGCGCGGCCCCGGGACAGGGAAGGGAGACCCAGTACTTC
d_call: -; j_call: TRBJ2-2; clone_size: -; v_call: TRBV12-2; cdr3_aa: CASRLAGETYRGRNTGELFF; cdr3_nt: TGTGCAAGTCGCTTAGCTGGCGAGACGTACAGGGGAAGGAACACCGGGGAGCTGTTTTTT
d_call: -; j_call: TRBJ2-6; clone_size: -; v_call: TRBV28; cdr3_aa: CASSLSREPGANVLTF; cdr3_nt: TGTGCCAGCAGTTTATCCAGGGAACCTGGGGCCAACGTCCTGACTTTC
d_call: -; j_call: TRBJ2-3; clone_size: few; v_call: TRBV2; cdr3_aa: CASSADTQYF; cdr3_nt: TGTGCCAGCAGTGCGGATACGCAGTATTTT
d_call: -; j_call: TRBJ1-3; clone_size: few; v_call: TRBV7-9; cdr3_aa: CASSPKTRSSGNTIYF; cdr3_nt: TGTGCCAGCAGCCCCAAGACTCGTAGCTCTGGAAACACCATATATTTT
d_call: -; j_call: TRBJ2-7; clone_size: -; v_call: TRBV4-1; cdr3_aa: CASRQGTLGGEQYF; cdr3_nt: TGCGCCAGCAGGCAAGGGACTCTAGGCGGTGAGCAGTACTTC
d_call: TRBD1; j_call: TRBJ1-4; clone_size: -; v_call: TRBV5-1; cdr3_aa: CASSLDRPNEKLFF; cdr3_nt: TGCGCCAGCAGCCTGGACAGGCCCAATGAAAAACTGTTTTTT
d_call: -; j_call: TRBJ1-2; clone_size: -; v_call: TRBV29-1; cdr3_aa: CSVVLGARGYTF; cdr3_nt: TGCAGCGTTGTCTTAGGGGCTCGGGGCTACACCTTC
d_call: -; j_call: TRBJ1-1; clone_size: many; v_call: TRBV7-9; cdr3_aa: CASSPTGNTEAFF; cdr3_nt: TGTGCCAGCAGCCCTACAGGGAACACTGAAGCTTTCTTT
d_call: -; j_call: TRBJ2-7; clone_size: -; v_call: TRBV20-1; cdr3_aa: CSARDPPEQYF; cdr3_nt: TGCAGTGCTAGAGATCCTCCCGAGCAGTACTTC
d_call: TRBD1; j_call: TRBJ1-1; clone_size: few; v_call: TRBV2; cdr3_aa: CASTLLGQGATEAFF; cdr3_nt: TGTGCCAGCACCCTCCTCGGACAGGGAGCCACTGAAGCTTTCTTT
d_call: TRBD1; j_call: TRBJ2-7; clone_size: few; v_call: TRBV28; cdr3_aa: CASSLGQGAEQYF; cdr3_nt: TGTGCCAGCAGTCTGGGACAGGGGGCCGAGCAGTACTTC
d_call: -; j_call: TRBJ1-1; clone_size: few; v_call: TRBV6-1; cdr3_aa: CASSASRTANTEAFF; cdr3_nt: TGTGCCAGCAGTGCTAGCCGGACCGCAAACACTGAAGCTTTCTTT
d_call: TRBD1; j_call: TRBJ2-7; clone_size: -; v_call: TRBV10-3; cdr3_aa: CAITEDRGALREQYF; cdr3_nt: TGTGCCATCACCGAGGACAGGGGCGCACTACGTGAGCAGTACTTC
d_call: -; j_call: TRBJ2-7; clone_size: few; v_call: TRBV30; cdr3_aa: CAWSPTDRVDYEQYF; cdr3_nt: TGTGCCTGGAGTCCCACGGACAGAGTCGATTACGAGCAGTACTTC
d_call: -; j_call: TRBJ1-1; clone_size: few; v_call: TRBV4-1; cdr3_aa: CASSQHTVGSEAFF; cdr3_nt: TGCGCCAGCAGCCAGCACACAGTTGGCTCTGAAGCTTTCTTT
d_call: TRBD1; j_call: TRBJ2-2; clone_size: -; v_call: TRBV5-1; cdr3_aa: CASSLAGDRGAGELFF; cdr3_nt: TGCGCCAGCAGCTTGGCGGGGGACAGGGGAGCCGGGGAGCTGTTTTTT
d_call: TRBD1; j_call: TRBJ2-7; clone_size: few; v_call: TRBV4-1; cdr3_aa: CASSQGDRGVGEQYF; cdr3_nt: TGCGCCAGCAGCCAAGGGGACAGGGGGGTAGGCGAGCAGTACTTC
d_call: TRBD2; j_call: TRBJ2-1; clone_size: few; v_call: TRBV28; cdr3_aa: CASSSGLAGHNEQFF; cdr3_nt: TGTGCCAGCAGTTCCGGACTAGCGGGACACAATGAGCAGTTCTTC
d_call: -; j_call: TRBJ2-7; clone_size: -; v_call: TRBV5-4; cdr3_aa: CASSLGQGGEQYF; cdr3_nt: TGTGCCAGCAGCTTGGGACAGGGAGGAGAGCAGTACTTC
d_call: TRBD2; j_call: TRBJ2-3; clone_size: -; v_call: TRBV7-9; cdr3_aa: CASSLVGGGNTDTQYF; cdr3_nt: TGTGCCAGCAGCTTAGTGGGCGGGGGTAACACAGATACGCAGTATTTT
d_call: TRBD2; j_call: TRBJ2-5; clone_size: few; v_call: TRBV9; cdr3_aa: CASSVFGGLETQYF; cdr3_nt: TGTGCCAGCAGCGTATTCGGGGGGTTGGAGACCCAGTACTTC
d_call: TRBD1; j_call: TRBJ2-5; clone_size: -; v_call: TRBV30; cdr3_aa: CAWSGAGGRKTQYF; cdr3_nt: TGTGCCTGGAGTGGGGCAGGGGGCCGGAAGACCCAGTACTTC
d_call: TRBD2; j_call: TRBJ2-5; clone_size: few; v_call: TRBV6-6; cdr3_aa: CASSFETSLETQYF; cdr3_nt: TGTGCCAGCAGTTTCGAGACTAGCCTAGAGACCCAGTACTTC
d_call: TRBD1; j_call: TRBJ2-7; clone_size: -; v_call: TRBV13; cdr3_aa: CASSLRDRLYEQYF; cdr3_nt: TGTGCCAGCAGCCTCCGGGACAGACTCTACGAGCAGTACTTC
d_call: TRBD1; j_call: TRBJ1-5; clone_size: few; v_call: TRBV7-9; cdr3_aa: CASSREQGSYSNQPQHF; cdr3_nt: TGTGCCAGCAGTCGAGAACAGGGGAGCTATAGCAATCAGCCCCAGCATTTT
d_call: TRBD2; j_call: TRBJ2-1; clone_size: few; v_call: TRBV4-1; cdr3_aa: CASSHLAGAYNEQFF; cdr3_nt: TGCGCCAGCAGCCACCTAGCGGGAGCCTACAATGAGCAGTTCTTC
d_call: TRBD1; j_call: TRBJ2-7; clone_size: few; v_call: TRBV15; cdr3_aa: CATSKRTGTYEQYF; cdr3_nt: TGTGCCACCAGTAAGCGGACAGGGACCTACGAGCAGTACTTC
d_call: -; j_call: TRBJ1-1; clone_size: -; v_call: TRBV2; cdr3_aa: CASVEEVVAFF; cdr3_nt: TGTGCCAGCGTGGAGGAAGTCGTAGCTTTCTTT
d_call: -; j_call: TRBJ2-1; clone_size: -; v_call: TRBV20-1; cdr3_aa: CSARGQWQFF; cdr3_nt: TGCAGTGCTAGAGGCCAGTGGCAGTTCTTC
d_call: -; j_call: TRBJ2-6; clone_size: few; v_call: TRBV19; cdr3_aa: CASQGWSGANVLPF; cdr3_nt: TGTGCCAGTCAAGGCTGGTCTGGGGCCAACGTCCTGCCTTTC
d_call: TRBD1; j_call: TRBJ2-7; clone_size: few; v_call: TRBV7-8; cdr3_aa: CASSLGVQGAYEQYF; cdr3_nt: TGTGCCAGCAGCTTAGGCGTGCAGGGGGCTTACGAGCAGTACTTC
d_call: TRBD2; j_call: TRBJ2-5; clone_size: few; v_call: TRBV6-1; cdr3_aa: CASSEPPAGWETQYF; cdr3_nt: TGTGCCAGCAGTGAACCCCCAGCGGGGTGGGAGACCCAGTACTTC